This entry is about one TCR beta chain. These data are taken from a study of T cell responses to AZD1222 COVID-19 vaccine. TCRdb keeps only in-frame clones here, not all; method: immunoSEQ multiplex PCR. Here the sample spans some 200,000 clones, under 95% being singletons. J was trimmed by 11 bases and V by 7 bases; bases with no gene match: 8. The germline V gene has CDR1 LNHDA and CDR2 SQIVND (reference sequence). The CDR3 consists of 13 residues. Sequencing used peripheral blood, obtained 28 days after the second AZD1222 dose. This TCR was sampled from an adult who received the AZD1222 COVID-19 vaccine. The rearrangement joins TRBV19 to TRBJ1-6, with TRBD1 identical over 7 bases. DNA for the CDR3: TGTGCCAGTACCGACCAACAGGGGACACCCCTCCACTTT. Translation gives CASTDQQGTPLHF. The full variable domain, with the rest looked up from reference TRBV19 and TRBJ1-6, is DGGITQSPKYLFRKEGQNVTLSCEQNLNHDAMYWYRQDPGQGLRLIYYSQIVNDFQKGDIAEGYSVSREKKESFPLTVTSAQKNPTAFYLCASTDQQGTPLHFGNGTRLTVT.